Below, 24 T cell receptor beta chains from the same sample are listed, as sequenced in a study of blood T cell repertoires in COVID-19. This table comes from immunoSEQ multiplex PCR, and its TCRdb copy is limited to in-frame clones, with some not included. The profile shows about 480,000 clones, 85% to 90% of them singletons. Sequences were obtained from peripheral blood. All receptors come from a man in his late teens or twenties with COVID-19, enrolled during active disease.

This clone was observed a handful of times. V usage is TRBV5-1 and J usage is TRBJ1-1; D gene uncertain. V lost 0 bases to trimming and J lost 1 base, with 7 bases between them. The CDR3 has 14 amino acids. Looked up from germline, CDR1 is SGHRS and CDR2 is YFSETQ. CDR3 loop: CASSLAQRNTEAFF. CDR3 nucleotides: TGCGCCAGCAGCTTGGCACAGAGGAACACTGAAGCTTTCTTT.

DNA for the CDR3: TGTGCCAGCAGTGAATGGGGACAGGGCACCCAAGAGACCCAGTACTTC. Its protein is CASSEWGQGTQETQYF. The chain recombines TRBV25-1 with TRBJ2-5; 9 bases map to TRBD1. The CDR3 is 16 amino acids. Germline values: CDR1 MGHDK, CDR2 SYGVNS. With 1 base clipped from V and 1 base from J, the junction kept 4 bases outside the gene matches.

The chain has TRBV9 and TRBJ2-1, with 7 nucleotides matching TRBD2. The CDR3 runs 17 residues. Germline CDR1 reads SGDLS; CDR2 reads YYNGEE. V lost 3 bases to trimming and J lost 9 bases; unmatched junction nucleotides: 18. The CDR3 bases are TGTGCCAGCAGCGACTGGGGATTCTTGGCGGGGGTGGGTGAGCAGTTCTTC. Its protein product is CASSDWGFLAGVGEQFF.

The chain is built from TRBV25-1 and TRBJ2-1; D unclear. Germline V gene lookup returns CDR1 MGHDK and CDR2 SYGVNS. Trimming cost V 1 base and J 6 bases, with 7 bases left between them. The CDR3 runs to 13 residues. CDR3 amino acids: CASSEWQINEQFF. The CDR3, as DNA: TGTGCCAGCAGTGAATGGCAGATCAATGAGCAGTTCTTC.

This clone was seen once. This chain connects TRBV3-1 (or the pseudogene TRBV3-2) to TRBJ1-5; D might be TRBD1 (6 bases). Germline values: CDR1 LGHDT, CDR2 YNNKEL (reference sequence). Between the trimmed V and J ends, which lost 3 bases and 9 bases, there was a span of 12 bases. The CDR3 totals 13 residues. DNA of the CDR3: TGTGCCAGCAGCCAGGGGGCGTTTGGGCCCCAGCATTTT. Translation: CASSQGAFGPQHF.

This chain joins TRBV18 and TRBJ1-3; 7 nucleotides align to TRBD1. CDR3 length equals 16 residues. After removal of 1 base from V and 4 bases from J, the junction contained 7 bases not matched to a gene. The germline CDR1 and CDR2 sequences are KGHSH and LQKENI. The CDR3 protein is CASSPLRDSPGNTIYF. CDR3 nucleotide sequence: TGTGCCAGCTCACCACTCCGGGACAGTCCAGGAAACACCATATATTTT.

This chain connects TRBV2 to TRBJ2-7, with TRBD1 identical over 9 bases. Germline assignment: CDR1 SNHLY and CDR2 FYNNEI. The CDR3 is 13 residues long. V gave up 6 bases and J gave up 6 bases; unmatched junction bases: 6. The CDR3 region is CASRWDRAGEQYF. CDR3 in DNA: TGTGCCAGCAGGTGGGACAGGGCGGGCGAGCAGTACTTC.

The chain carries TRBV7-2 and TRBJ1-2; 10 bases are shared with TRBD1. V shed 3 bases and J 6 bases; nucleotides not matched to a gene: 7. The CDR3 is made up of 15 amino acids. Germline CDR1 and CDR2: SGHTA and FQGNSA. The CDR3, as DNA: TGTGCCAGCAGCTTTGGAGGGACAGGGGAGGATGGCTACACCTTC. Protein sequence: CASSFGGTGEDGYTF. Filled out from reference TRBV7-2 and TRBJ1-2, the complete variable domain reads GAGVSQSPSNKVTEKGKDVELRCDPISGHTALYWYRQSLGQGLEFLIYFQGNSAPDKSGLPSDRFSAERTGGSVSTLTIQRTQQEDSAVYLCASSFGGTGEDGYTFGSGTRLTVV.

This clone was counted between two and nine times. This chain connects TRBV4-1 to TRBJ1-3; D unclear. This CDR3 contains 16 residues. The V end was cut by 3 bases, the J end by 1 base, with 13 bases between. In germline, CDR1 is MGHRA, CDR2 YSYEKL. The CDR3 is CASSQDFSLSGNTIYF. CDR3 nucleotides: TGCGCCAGCAGCCAGGACTTTTCCCTTTCTGGAAACACCATATATTTT.

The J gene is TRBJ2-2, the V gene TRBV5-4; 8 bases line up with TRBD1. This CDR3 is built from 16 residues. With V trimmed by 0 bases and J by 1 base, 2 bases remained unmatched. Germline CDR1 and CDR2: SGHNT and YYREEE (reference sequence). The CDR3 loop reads CASSLATGVNTGELFF. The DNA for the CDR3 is TGTGCCAGCAGCTTGGCGACAGGGGTGAACACCGGGGAGCTGTTTTTT.

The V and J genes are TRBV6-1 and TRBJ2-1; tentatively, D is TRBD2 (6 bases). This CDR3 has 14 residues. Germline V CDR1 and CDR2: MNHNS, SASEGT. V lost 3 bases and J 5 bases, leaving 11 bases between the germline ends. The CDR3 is CASSDRGRNNEQFF. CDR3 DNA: TGTGCCAGCAGTGATCGGGGGAGAAACAATGAGCAGTTCTTC.

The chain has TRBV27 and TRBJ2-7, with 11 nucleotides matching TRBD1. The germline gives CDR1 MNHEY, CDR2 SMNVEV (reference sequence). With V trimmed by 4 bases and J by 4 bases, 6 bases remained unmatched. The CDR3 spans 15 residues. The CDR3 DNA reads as TGTGCCAGCAGTTCCCCGGACAGGGGGCTTTACGAGCAGTACTTC. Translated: CASSSPDRGLYEQYF.

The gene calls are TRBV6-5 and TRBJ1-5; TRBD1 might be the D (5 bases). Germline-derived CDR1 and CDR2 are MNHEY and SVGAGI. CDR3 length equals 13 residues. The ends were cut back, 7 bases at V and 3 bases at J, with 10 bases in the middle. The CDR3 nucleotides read TGTGCCAGCACTATCAGGGACAATCAGCCCCAGCATTTT. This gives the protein CASTIRDNQPQHF.

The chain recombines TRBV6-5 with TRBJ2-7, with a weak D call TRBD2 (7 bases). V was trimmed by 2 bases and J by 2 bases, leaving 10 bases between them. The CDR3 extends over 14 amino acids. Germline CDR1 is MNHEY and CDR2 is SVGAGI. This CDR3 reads CASSYGRGPYEQYF. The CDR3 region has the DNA TGTGCCAGCAGTTACGGGCGGGGGCCCTACGAGCAGTACTTC.

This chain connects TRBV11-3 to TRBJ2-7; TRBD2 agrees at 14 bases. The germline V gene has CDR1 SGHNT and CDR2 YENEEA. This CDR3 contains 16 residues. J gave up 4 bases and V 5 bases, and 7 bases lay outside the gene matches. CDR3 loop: CASSLGLAGEEYEQYF. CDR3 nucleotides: TGTGCCAGCAGCCTGGGACTAGCGGGAGAAGAATACGAGCAGTACTTC.

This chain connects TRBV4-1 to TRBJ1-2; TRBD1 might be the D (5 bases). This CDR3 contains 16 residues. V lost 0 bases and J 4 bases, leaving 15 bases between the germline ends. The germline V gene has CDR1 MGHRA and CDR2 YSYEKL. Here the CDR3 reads CASSQDSKPGGYGYTF. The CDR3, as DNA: TGCGCCAGCAGCCAAGATTCAAAGCCGGGGGGCTATGGCTACACCTTC.

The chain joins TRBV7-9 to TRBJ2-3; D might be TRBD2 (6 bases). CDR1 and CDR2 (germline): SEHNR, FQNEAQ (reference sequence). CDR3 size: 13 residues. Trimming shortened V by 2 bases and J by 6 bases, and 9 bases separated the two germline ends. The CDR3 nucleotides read TGTGCCAGCAGCTTAAGGCTAGCGGATACGCAGTATTTT. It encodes CASSLRLADTQYF.

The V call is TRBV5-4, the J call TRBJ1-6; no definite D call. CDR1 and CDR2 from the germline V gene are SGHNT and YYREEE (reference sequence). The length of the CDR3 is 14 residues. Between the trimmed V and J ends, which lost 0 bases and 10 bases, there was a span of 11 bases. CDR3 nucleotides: TGTGCCAGCAGCTTGGAGAGGGATGGGTCACCCCTCCACTTT. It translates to CASSLERDGSPLHF.

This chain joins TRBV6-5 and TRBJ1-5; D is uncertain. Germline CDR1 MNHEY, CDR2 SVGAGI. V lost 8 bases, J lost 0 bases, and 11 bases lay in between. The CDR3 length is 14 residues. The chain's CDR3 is CASEQTYSNQPQHF. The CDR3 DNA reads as TGTGCCAGCGAGCAGACATATAGCAATCAGCCCCAGCATTTT.

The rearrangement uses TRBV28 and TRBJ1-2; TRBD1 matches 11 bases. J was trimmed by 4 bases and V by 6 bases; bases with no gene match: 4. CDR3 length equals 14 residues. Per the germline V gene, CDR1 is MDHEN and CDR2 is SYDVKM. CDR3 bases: TGTGCCAGCAGCACGGACAGGGGGCTCTATGGCTACACCTTC. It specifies CASSTDRGLYGYTF.

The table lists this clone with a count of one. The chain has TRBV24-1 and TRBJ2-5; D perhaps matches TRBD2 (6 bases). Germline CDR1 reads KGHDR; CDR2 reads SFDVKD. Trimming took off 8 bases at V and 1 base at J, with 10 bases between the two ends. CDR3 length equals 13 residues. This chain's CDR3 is CATIETSQETQYF. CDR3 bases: TGTGCCACCATCGAGACTAGCCAAGAGACCCAGTACTTC.

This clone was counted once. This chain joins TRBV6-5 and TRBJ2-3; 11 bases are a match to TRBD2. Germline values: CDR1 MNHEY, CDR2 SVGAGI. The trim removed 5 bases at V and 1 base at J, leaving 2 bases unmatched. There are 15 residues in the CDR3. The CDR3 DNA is TGTGCCAGCAGTCGGACTAGCGGGCGCACAGATACGCAGTATTTT. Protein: CASSRTSGRTDTQYF.

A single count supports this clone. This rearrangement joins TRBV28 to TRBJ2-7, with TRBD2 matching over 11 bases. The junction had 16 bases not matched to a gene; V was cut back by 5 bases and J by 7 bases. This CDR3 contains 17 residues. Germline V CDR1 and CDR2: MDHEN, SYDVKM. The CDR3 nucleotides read TGTGCCAGCAGTCTATACCGCCGACTAGCGGGAACCCGGGAGCAGTACTTC. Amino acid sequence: CASSLYRRLAGTREQYF.

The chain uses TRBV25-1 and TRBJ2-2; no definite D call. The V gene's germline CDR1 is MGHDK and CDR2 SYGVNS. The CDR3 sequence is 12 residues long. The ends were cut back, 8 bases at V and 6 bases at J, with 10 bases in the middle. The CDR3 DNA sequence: TGTGCCAGCGCCGATGGCCCCGGGGAGCTGTTTTTT. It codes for CASADGPGELFF.